Presented here are 18 T cell receptor beta chains from one specimen sequenced in a study of blood T cell repertoires in COVID-19. TCRdb's table, derived via immunoSEQ multiplex PCR, lists solely in-frame clones and lacks some. This table holds about 290,000 clones, roughly 91% found once. The sequenced sample consisted of peripheral blood. Receptors were obtained from a woman aged 25 to 39 with COVID-19, enrolled during active disease.

The chain joins TRBV5-1 to TRBJ1-4, with D maybe TRBD1 (6 bases). Trimming stripped 3 bases from V and 0 bases from J, with 12 bases between. Germline CDR1 is SGHRS and CDR2 is YFSETQ. The CDR3 loop spans 16 amino acids. In DNA, the CDR3 is TGCGCCAGCAGCTCGGACAGATTTGCAACTAATGAAAAACTGTTTTTT. This translates into CASSSDRFATNEKLFF.

The genes are TRBV15 and TRBJ1-6; the match to TRBD1 covers 10 bases. The CDR3 extends over 14 amino acids. After removal of 5 bases from V and 10 bases from J, the junction contained 5 bases not matched to a gene. CDR1 is LNHNV, CDR2 YYDKDF, per germline (reference sequence). CDR3 in DNA: TGTGCCACCAGCGGGACAGGGGTGCGGTCACCCCTCCACTTT. Encoded protein: CATSGTGVRSPLHF.

This chain links TRBV28 with TRBJ1-5; 8 nucleotides align to TRBD1. There are 15 residues in the CDR3. The germline gives CDR1 MDHEN, CDR2 SYDVKM. Trimming at V came to 3 bases and at J to 7 bases, leaving 8 bases not matched to a gene. The CDR3 nucleotides are TGTGCCAGCAGTTTCCATCCAGGGGGCGGACAGCCCCAGCATTTT. Translated: CASSFHPGGGQPQHF.

The chain couples TRBV7-9 to TRBJ2-5; no reliable D call. Trimming stripped 5 bases from V and 5 bases from J, with 15 bases between. There are 14 residues in the CDR3. CDR1 and CDR2 (germline): SEHNR, FQNEAQ (reference sequence). CDR3 sequence: CASSRNQAGETQYF. CDR3 nucleotides: TGTGCCAGCAGCCGTAACCAGGCTGGGGAGACCCAGTACTTC.

This clone was observed a single time. The J gene is TRBJ1-2, the V gene TRBV3-1 (or the pseudogene TRBV3-2); D not certain. The CDR3 has 15 amino acids. Germline lookup yields CDR1 LGHDT and CDR2 YNNKEL (reference sequence). V lost 2 bases and J lost 1, with 11 bases in between. DNA of the CDR3: TGTGCCAGCAGCCAAAATGGCCGCATTAACTATGGCTACACCTTC. It is translated as CASSQNGRINYGYTF.

A single count supports this clone. The chain has TRBV6-5 and TRBJ2-3; D remains unclear. CDR3 size: 13 residues. The V and J ends lost 9 bases and 6 bases respectively, with 16 bases between them. Germline assignment: CDR1 MNHEY and CDR2 SVGAGI. Here the CDR3 DNA reads TGTGCCAGTTCCCACGTCATCGGGGATACGCAGTATTTT. Protein sequence: CASSHVIGDTQYF.

J is TRBJ1-2 and V is TRBV4-1; D is possibly TRBD1 (6 bases). CDR3 length: 20 residues. Germline V gene lookup returns CDR1 MGHRA and CDR2 YSYEKL. V lost 4 bases to trimming and J lost 3 bases, with 30 bases between them. Here the CDR3 DNA reads TGCGCCAGCAGCCCCCGACAAGGGGCCCGGGACATACAAGGCGACTATGGCTACACCTTC. This encodes CASSPRQGARDIQGDYGYTF.

V usage is TRBV7-9 and J usage is TRBJ2-3; a possible D gene is TRBD1 (5 bases). Germline V gives CDR1 SEHNR, CDR2 FQNEAQ (reference sequence). This CDR3 comprises 14 residues. V lost 3 bases and J 2 bases, leaving 9 bases between the germline ends. CDR3 protein: CASSLDTNTDTQYF. The CDR3 DNA follows: TGTGCCAGCAGCTTGGACACCAACACAGATACGCAGTATTTT.

The table lists this clone with a count of one. The genes are TRBV7-2 and TRBJ2-7, with TRBD1 identical over 7 bases. The V segment lost 3 bases and the J segment 1 base; nucleotides outside the gene matches: 3. Germline lookup yields CDR1 SGHTA and CDR2 FQGNSA. This CDR3 contains 14 residues. The CDR3 region is CASSFQQGSYEQYF. The CDR3 DNA reads as TGTGCCAGCAGCTTTCAACAGGGGTCCTACGAGCAGTACTTC.

V and J are TRBV4-1 and TRBJ1-2; D unclear. V was cut by 4 bases and J by 5 bases, with 14 bases left in between. Germline V CDR1 and CDR2: MGHRA, YSYEKL. The CDR3 has 14 residues. In DNA, the CDR3 is TGCGCCAGCAGCCGCCGTGGAGGCGGGTATGGCTACACCTTC. The encoded protein is CASSRRGGGYGYTF.

The V call is TRBV2, the J call TRBJ1-2; 9 bases are a match to TRBD1. Germline V lookup: CDR1 SNHLY, CDR2 FYNNEI. CDR3 length: 14 amino acids. J lost 3 bases, V lost 9 bases, and 8 bases had no gene match. CDR3 DNA: TGTGCCAGTGAACCGGGACAGGGAGACTATGGCTACACCTTC. Translation gives CASEPGQGDYGYTF.

The V and J genes are TRBV29-1 and TRBJ2-1; D uncertain. The CDR3 has 13 amino acids. Trimming took off 4 bases at V and 0 bases at J, with 7 bases between the two ends. Germline V CDR1 and CDR2: SQVTM, ANQGSEA. The CDR3 DNA reads TGCAGCGTTGGACAAACCTCCTACAATGAGCAGTTCTTC. Protein: CSVGQTSYNEQFF.

With respect to this clone: A read error may produce the germline difference seen at one junction end. This chain's CDR3 is CASSLVPVAVF. CDR3 in DNA: TGTGCCAGCAGCTTAGTTCCAGTTGCGGTCTTC. V and J are TRBV11-2 and TRBJ2-1; D gene uncertain. The CDR3 loop spans 11 amino acids. CDR1 is SGHAT and CDR2 is FQNNGV in the germline V gene.

Only one count was recorded for this clone. The chain uses TRBV7-2 and TRBJ1-5, with D possibly matching TRBD1 (5 bases). V shed 1 base and J shed 2 bases, with 9 bases lying between them. This CDR3 is built from 15 residues. Germline V gene sequence: CDR1 SGHTA, CDR2 FQGNSA. The CDR3 loop reads CASSLVGVGNQPQHF. In DNA, the CDR3 is TGTGCCAGCAGCTTAGTAGGGGTTGGCAATCAGCCCCAGCATTTT.

Written as DNA, the CDR3 is TGTGCCAGCAGCCGCATCCTTCGACTAGCGGTGGGGGTGAAAAACATTCAGTACTTC. As protein: CASSRILRLAVGVKNIQYF. The rearrangement links TRBV11-2 to TRBJ2-4, with 9 bases lining up with TRBD2. Looked up from germline, CDR1 is SGHAT and CDR2 is FQNNGV. The CDR3 has 19 residues. Trimming at V came to 5 bases and at J to 4 bases, leaving 18 bases not matched to a gene.

The CDR3 reads CASSWAQTSYEQYF. DNA for the CDR3: TGTGCCAGCAGCTGGGCTCAAACATCCTACGAGCAGTACTTC. The V call is TRBV5-6, the J call TRBJ2-7; D is undetermined. Germline CDR1 and CDR2: SGHDT and YYEEEE. Trimming pared 3 bases from V and 1 base from J, leaving 11 bases between. This CDR3 is 14 amino acids long.

The V call is TRBV30, the J call TRBJ1-6; 10 positions match TRBD1. The junction had 7 bases not matched to a gene; V was cut back by 8 bases and J by 9 bases. The CDR3 totals 13 residues. The germline CDR1 and CDR2 sequences are GTSNPN and SVGIG (reference sequence). Here the CDR3 DNA reads TGTGCCGGGGGACAGGGGAGTGTTTCACCCCTCCACTTT. Encoded protein: CAGGQGSVSPLHF.

The chain carries TRBV6-6 and TRBJ1-2; tentative D call: TRBD1 (6 bases). V was trimmed by 6 bases and J by 1 base, leaving 9 bases between them. The CDR3 contains 13 residues. CDR1 and CDR2 (germline): MNHNY, SVGAGI (reference sequence). The DNA for the CDR3 is TGTGCCAGCAGACCACAGGGTAACTATGGCTACACCTTC. It yields the protein CASRPQGNYGYTF.